This TCR beta chain was identified during a study of brain T cells in children with intractable seizures. Study-level findings and limits: Patients' HCMV serostatus was unknown; virus specificity rests on CDR3 similarity alone.

The CDR3 covers 13 residues. Trimming stripped 4 bases from V and 4 bases from J, with 10 bases between. Turning to this clone: Its target is not known.

Generated by immunoSEQ multiplex PCR, the TCRdb table keeps only in-frame clones and is missing some. This sample has 340,000 or so clones; roughly 92% occur once, and the top ten carry 4.5% to 7%. Described time point: blood from clinic visit 5 months post-surgery; TSC patient then seizure free. Sequencing was limited to surgery cases with top T cell transcript signatures in brain tissue. J is TRBJ1-2 and V is TRBV12-3 or TRBV12-4; no reliable D call. The sequencing here drew on peripheral blood, taken 4 to 5 months after surgery. This sequence originates from a boy less than two years old with tuberous sclerosis and intractable seizures. As DNA, the CDR3 is TGTGCCAGCAGTTCGGCGGAGTCCTATGGCTACACCTTC. This gives the protein CASSSAESYGYTF.